The present TCR beta chain was sequenced within a study of shared clonotypes between healthy human individuals. Study outcomes and limitations: Genetic and exposure-history diversity was limited by the small donor number.

The germline CDR1 and CDR2 sequences are MNHNS and SASEGT. The CDR3 is made up of 13 amino acids. V lost 3 bases to trimming and J lost 2 bases, with 5 bases between them. It was at deep level that the assay was run. When replicate PCRs were run on sorted subsets, they used roughly 0.2 ug DNA, approximately 33,000 T cell genomes. This table comes from immunoSEQ multiplex PCR, and its TCRdb copy is limited to in-frame clones, with some not included. In the table there are about 2.4 million clones, 90% to 95% of which are singletons. Of note for this clone: Its matching antigen is unknown.

Sequenced sample: naive CD4+ T cells sorted from blood. The subset was: CD45RA+ positively selected. The chain is built from TRBV6-1 and TRBJ1-5; no clear D. The sequence was collected from a man between 18 and 29 years old in good health. DNA of the CDR3: TGTGCCAGCAGTGACACAGGCAATCAGCCCCAGCATTTT. Translating gives CASSDTGNQPQHF.